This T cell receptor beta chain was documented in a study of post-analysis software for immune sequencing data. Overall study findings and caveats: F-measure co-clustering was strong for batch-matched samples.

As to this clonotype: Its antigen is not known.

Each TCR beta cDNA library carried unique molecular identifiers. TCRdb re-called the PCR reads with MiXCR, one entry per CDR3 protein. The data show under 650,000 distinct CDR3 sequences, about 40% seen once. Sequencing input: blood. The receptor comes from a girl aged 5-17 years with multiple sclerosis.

The DNA for the CDR3 is TGTGCCAGCAGCTTAGTCGGCAGGGTGAAGGGCGAGCAGTACTTC. It specifies CASSLVGRVKGEQYF. The chain combines TRBV7-9 with TRBJ2-7; D possibly corresponds to TRBD1 (5 bases). This CDR3 region has 15 residues. Between the trimmed V and J ends, which lost 1 base and 6 bases, there was a span of 16 bases. Germline V gene data show CDR1 as SEHNR and CDR2 as FQNEAQ (reference sequence).